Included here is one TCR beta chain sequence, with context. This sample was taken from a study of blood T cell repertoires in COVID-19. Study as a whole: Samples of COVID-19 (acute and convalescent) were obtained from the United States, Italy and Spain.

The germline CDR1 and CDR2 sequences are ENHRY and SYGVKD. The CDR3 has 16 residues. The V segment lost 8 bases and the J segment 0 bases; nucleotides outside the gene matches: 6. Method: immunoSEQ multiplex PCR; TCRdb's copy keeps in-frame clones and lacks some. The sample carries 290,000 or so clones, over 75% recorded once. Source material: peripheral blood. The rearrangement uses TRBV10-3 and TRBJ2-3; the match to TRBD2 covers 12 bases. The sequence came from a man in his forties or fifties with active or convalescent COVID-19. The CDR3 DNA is TGTGCCATCCTAGCGGGAGGGCCGGGTAGCACAGATACGCAGTATTTT. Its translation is CAILAGGPGSTDTQYF.